This is a list of T cell receptor beta chains from one sample in a study of OX40 agonist ivuxolimab in advanced cancers. Assay used: immunoSEQ multiplex PCR; TCRdb lists only in-frame clones, some missing. The table has fewer than 85,000 clones, just over 90% seen once. The sequencing used CD4+ or CD8+ T cells sorted from blood, collected in a trial of the OX40 agonist ivuxolimab. These receptors came from an adult with an advanced solid tumor such as melanoma, head and neck, liver or kidney cancer. The CDR3 runs from the conserved cysteine through the conserved F or W. A D gene is named only where the DNA matches it firmly. Only part of the rows carry a size: once, few, many, or a class if the clone is expanded.

D	V	size	J	DNA	CDR3
.	TRBV30	few	TRBJ1-1	TGTGCCTGGAGTCGGGGTAGGGGAGGGACTGAAGCTTTCTTT	CAWSRGRGGTEAFF
TRBD2	TRBV10-1	.	TRBJ2-1	TGCGCCAAAGCCGGGACTAAACTTTTCGATGAGCAGTTCTTC	CAKAGTKLFDEQFF
.	TRBV5-4	.	TRBJ1-1	TGTGCCAGCAGCTTGGCCGGCAGGCCCTACACTGAAGCTTTCTTT	CASSLAGRPYTEAFF
.	TRBV6-1	.	TRBJ1-6	TGTGCCAGCAGCCGGGACCTTCAGAATTCACCCCTCCACTTT	CASSRDLQNSPLHF
TRBD1	TRBV2	.	TRBJ1-4	TGTGCCAGCAGTAAAGACAGGGGGGCCAATGAAAAACTGTTTTTT	CASSKDRGANEKLFF
TRBD1	TRBV13	.	TRBJ1-2	TGTGCCAGCAGCGGCCGGACAGGGATCATTAACTATGGCTACACCTTC	CASSGRTGIINYGYTF
.	TRBV15	.	TRBJ2-7	TGTGCCACCAGCGCCGGTGCGAGGGGGGTTTACGAGCAGTACTTC	CATSAGARGVYEQYF
.	TRBV5-6	.	TRBJ2-1	TGTGCCAGCAGCTTGCGGGGGCCCTCTTACAATGAGCAGTTCTTC	CASSLRGPSYNEQFF
TRBD1	TRBV2	.	TRBJ1-2	TGTGCCAGCAGAAAAGGGTCTACAGGGGGCGTTTATGGCTACACCTTC	CASRKGSTGGVYGYTF
.	TRBV27	.	TRBJ1-2	TGTGCCAGCAGTAAGGGCGGCTATGGCTACACCTTC	CASSKGGYGYTF
.	TRBV19	.	TRBJ1-2	TGTGCCAGTAGTACCTACCCCGGGGGGGGCTACACCTTC	CASSTYPGGGYTF
.	TRBV19	.	TRBJ1-1	TGTGCCAGTAGTATTACCCTGAGAAACACTGAAGCTTTCTTT	CASSITLRNTEAFF
TRBD2	TRBV9	.	TRBJ2-7	TGTGCCAGCAGCGTAGGTGGCAGCGGGGGCTTATACGAGCAGTACTTC	CASSVGGSGGLYEQYF
TRBD1	TRBV5-8	.	TRBJ2-7	TGTGCCAGCAGCCCTGTAAGGACAGGGGGCATGCAGTACTTC	CASSPVRTGGMQYF
TRBD1	TRBV16	.	TRBJ1-2	TGTGCCAGCAGCCGCTCCTCAGGACAGGAGATCTATGGCTACACCTTC	CASSRSSGQEIYGYTF
.	TRBV7-9	.	TRBJ1-5	TGTGCCAGCAGCTCCTCCAGGGGCGAGGATCAGCCCCAGCATTTT	CASSSSRGEDQPQHF
TRBD1	TRBV19	.	TRBJ1-2	TGTGCCAGTAGTCGCTTCATAGGGACAGGGAAGAGTGGCTACACCTTC	CASSRFIGTGKSGYTF
.	TRBV11-2	.	TRBJ2-5	TGTGCCAGCAGCCCATACGCTGAGCAGTACTTC	CASSPYAEQYF
TRBD1	TRBV10-3	.	TRBJ1-2	TGTGCCATCAGTGGGAGGCAGGGGGAGCCTAACTATGGCTACACCTTC	CAISGRQGEPNYGYTF
TRBD1	TRBV28	.	TRBJ1-2	TGTGCCAGCAGTTGGGACAGGGTGGAAGGCTACACCTTC	CASSWDRVEGYTF
.	TRBV7-2	.	TRBJ1-4	TGTGCCAGCAGCTTATGGAGTAGGGGGGAAAAACTGTTTTTT	CASSLWSRGEKLFF
.	TRBV18	.	TRBJ2-2	TGTGCCAGCTCACCGACGGCGTACAGTAACACCGGGGAGCTGTTTTTT	CASSPTAYSNTGELFF
.	TRBV14	.	TRBJ1-1	TGTGCCAGCAGCCGGGCCTTGAACACTGAAGCTTTCTTT	CASSRALNTEAFF
.	TRBV18	.	TRBJ1-4	TGTGCCAGCTCACCGGAATCCCAAATTAGGGAAAAACTGTTTTTT	CASSPESQIREKLFF
.	TRBV11-3	.	TRBJ2-7	TGTGCCAGCAGCTTCAGTTTTGTGCGGGCAGAATACTCCTACGAGCAGTACTTC	CASSFSFVRAEYSYEQYF
.	TRBV11-3	.	TRBJ2-1	TGTGCCAGCAGCTTATCGAATGAGCAGTTCTTC	CASSLSNEQFF
TRBD2	TRBV10-3	once	TRBJ2-1	TGTGCCATCGGTACTAGCGGCGGCGCCGAGCAGTTCTTC	CAIGTSGGAEQFF
TRBD2	TRBV5-1	.	TRBJ2-3	TGCGCCAGCGCCCTAGCGGGGGGCACAGATACGCAGTATTTT	CASALAGGTDTQYF
.	TRBV12-5	.	TRBJ2-3	TGTGCTAGTGGGCCGGACCCCGGAGGGTCAGATACGCAGTATTTT	CASGPDPGGSDTQYF
.	TRBV5-6	few	TRBJ1-3	TGTGCCAGCAGCCTATTCAGCCTCTCTGGAAACACCATATATTTT	CASSLFSLSGNTIYF
TRBD2	TRBV11-3	.	TRBJ2-1	TGTGCCAGCAGCTTAGGAGCTAGCGGGGGCTCCTCCTACAATGAGCAGTTCTTC	CASSLGASGGSSYNEQFF
TRBD1	TRBV27	once	TRBJ1-1	TGTGCCAGCAGTTTATCGACAGGGCAAACTGAAGCTTTCTTT	CASSLSTGQTEAFF
.	TRBV7-8	.	TRBJ1-3	TGTGCCAGCAGCCCTTACGGGTCCAGCTCTGGAAACACCATATATTTT	CASSPYGSSSGNTIYF
.	TRBV11-2	.	TRBJ2-3	TGTGCCAGCAGCTTAGAGGTCGATACGCAGTATTTT	CASSLEVDTQYF
TRBD1	TRBV19	.	TRBJ2-4	TGTGCCAGTAGTACGATCGGACAGGGGAGAAACATTCAGTACTTC	CASSTIGQGRNIQYF
TRBD2	TRBV7-3	.	TRBJ2-5	TGTGCCAGCAGCTTAGTCGGAGCGGGGGGAGAGACCCAGTACTTC	CASSLVGAGGETQYF
.	TRBV9	.	TRBJ2-1	TGTGCCAGCGCAGTTTCGGGACTCACTAATGAGCAGTTCTTC	CASAVSGLTNEQFF
.	TRBV7-9	.	TRBJ2-5	TGTGCCAGCAGCTTAGTTGGGGGCCAGCGGGGAGAGACCCAGTACTTC	CASSLVGGQRGETQYF
.	TRBV7-9	.	TRBJ1-6	TGTGCCAGCAGCTTAGGTGGACAGCGTTCACCCCTCCACTTT	CASSLGGQRSPLHF
.	TRBV7-2	.	TRBJ2-3	TGTGCCAGCAGCTTGCTTCGCACAGATACGCAGTATTTT	CASSLLRTDTQYF
TRBD1	TRBV5-1	.	TRBJ2-7	TGCGCCAGCAGCTTGGTAGGGACAGGCTACGAGCAGTACTTC	CASSLVGTGYEQYF
TRBD1	TRBV6-5	.	TRBJ2-1	TGTGCCAGCAGACTAGGGACAGGGGGCGGGGAGCAGTTCTTC	CASRLGTGGGEQFF
.	TRBV7-2	.	TRBJ2-1	TGTGCCAGCAGCCCGTCTTACCATGAGCAGTTCTTC	CASSPSYHEQFF
.	TRBV28	.	TRBJ1-5	TGTGCCAGCAGTCCCCGGACCGGGTACCAACAGCCCCAGCATTTT	CASSPRTGYQQPQHF
TRBD1	TRBV7-9	.	TRBJ1-1	TGTGCCAGCACCCTGGACAGGCACACTGAAGCTTTCTTT	CASTLDRHTEAFF
.	TRBV2	.	TRBJ2-3	TGTGCCAGCAGTGAAGCGCCAAGCACAGATACGCAGTATTTT	CASSEAPSTDTQYF